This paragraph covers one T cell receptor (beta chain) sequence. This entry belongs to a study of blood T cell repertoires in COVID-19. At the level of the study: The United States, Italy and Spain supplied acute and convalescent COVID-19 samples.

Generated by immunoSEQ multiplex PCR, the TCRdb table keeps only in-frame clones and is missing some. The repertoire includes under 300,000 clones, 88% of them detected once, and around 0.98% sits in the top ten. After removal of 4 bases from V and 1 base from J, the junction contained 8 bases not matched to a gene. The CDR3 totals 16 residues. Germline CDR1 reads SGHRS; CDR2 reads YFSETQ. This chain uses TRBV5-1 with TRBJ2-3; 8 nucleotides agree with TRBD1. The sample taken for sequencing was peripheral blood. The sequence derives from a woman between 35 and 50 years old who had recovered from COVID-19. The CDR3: CASSGDRGFGTDTQYF. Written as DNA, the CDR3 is TGCGCCAGCAGCGGCGACAGGGGTTTTGGCACAGATACGCAGTATTTT. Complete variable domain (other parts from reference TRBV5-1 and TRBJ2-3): KAGVTQTPRYLIKTRGQQVTLSCSPISGHRSVSWYQQTPGQGLQFLFEYFSETQRNKGNFPGRFSGRQFSNSRSEMNVSTLELGDSALYLCASSGDRGFGTDTQYFGPGTRLTVL.